A selection of T cell receptor beta chains follows, all from one sample in a study of cytomegalovirus exposure and HLA in healthy donors. Produced via immunoSEQ multiplex PCR; TCRdb's table is partial and in-frame only. This sample has about 110,000 clones, with approximately 80% found just once. Source material: PBMCs. These receptors were collected from a woman aged 25 to 45 in good health and CMV-seropositive. Each CDR3 is given with its conserved first and last residue. The order of the fields is D gene, J gene, CDR3 length, V gene, clone size, CDR3 DNA, CDR3 protein. A D gene is named only where the DNA matches it firmly. The size entry is marked missing in some rows and otherwise reads once, few, many or a size class.

NA	TRBJ1-1	14	TRBV7-9	NA	TGTGCCAGCAGCTTAGGGGGGGAGAACACTGAAGCTTTCTTT	CASSLGGENTEAFF
NA	TRBJ1-4	14	TRBV2	NA	TGTGCCAGCAGTGAAAGGGGGGGTGGGGAAAAACTGTTTTTT	CASSERGGGEKLFF
NA	TRBJ1-2	11	TRBV30	once	TGTGCCTGGAGTGACAGCTATGGCTACACCTTC	CAWSDSYGYTF
NA	TRBJ1-1	15	TRBV18	few	TGTGCCAGCTCACCTTCGACCGGCGGTACCACTGAAGCTTTCTTT	CASSPSTGGTTEAFF
NA	TRBJ2-2	16	TRBV4-1	NA	TGCGCCAGCAGCCAAGGGGGAAGGGAAGGGGTCGGGGAGCTGTTTTTT	CASSQGGREGVGELFF
NA	TRBJ2-5	14	TRBV19	NA	TGTGCCAGTAGTATAGTAGGCGGGCAAGAGACCCAGTACTTC	CASSIVGGQETQYF
NA	TRBJ2-5	15	TRBV9	NA	TGTGCCAGCAGCGTAGGAAACAGGGTCCAAGAGACCCAGTACTTC	CASSVGNRVQETQYF
TRBD2	TRBJ2-1	16	TRBV7-6	NA	TGTGCCAGCAGCGCCCTTAGCGGGGGCTCCTACAATGAGCAGTTCTTC	CASSALSGGSYNEQFF
TRBD1	TRBJ1-4	13	TRBV2	few	TGTGCCAGCAGGGACAGGGGGCTTGAAAAACTGTTTTTT	CASRDRGLEKLFF
TRBD2	TRBJ2-3	17	TRBV10-1	once	TGCGCCAGCAGTGGAGTAGCGGGGGGGCCTAGCACAGATACGCAGTATTTT	CASSGVAGGPSTDTQYF
NA	TRBJ1-4	13	TRBV14	NA	TGTGCCAGCAGCCAAGTGGGGGCCCGGGAACTGTTTTTT	CASSQVGARELFF
NA	TRBJ1-2	11	TRBV6-6	NA	TGTGCCAGCAGTTACACCGGGGGCTACACCTTC	CASSYTGGYTF
NA	TRBJ2-2	15	TRBV11-3	NA	TGTGCCAGCAGCTTAGGGGGGGATTTAGCCGGGGAGCTGTTTTTT	CASSLGGDLAGELFF
NA	TRBJ2-7	14	TRBV4-1	few	TGCGCCAGCAGCCAAGTACAGGGTGGCGACGAGCAGTACTTC	CASSQVQGGDEQYF
NA	TRBJ1-1	15	TRBV4-1	once	TGCGCCAGCAGCCAAGGACCAAAATCCGGGACTGAAGCTTTCTTT	CASSQGPKSGTEAFF
NA	TRBJ1-3	15	TRBV15	NA	TGTGCCACCAGCTCCGGGGGGGCTGTTGGAAACACCATATATTTT	CATSSGGAVGNTIYF
TRBD2	TRBJ2-5	14	TRBV10-3	NA	TGTGCCATCAGTTCTAGCGGGAGGGTAGAGACCCAGTACTTC	CAISSSGRVETQYF
NA	TRBJ1-1	13	TRBV6-1	once	TGTGCCAGCAGCATGAGTGCGAACACTGAAGCTTTCTTT	CASSMSANTEAFF
TRBD2	TRBJ2-7	15	TRBV4-2	once	TGTGCCAGCAGCCAAACGGTGGCGGGAGGGTACGAGCAGTACTTC	CASSQTVAGGYEQYF
NA	TRBJ2-7	11	TRBV7-9	NA	TGTGCCAGCAGCTTTTTGATCGAGCAGTACTTC	CASSFLIEQYF
TRBD2	TRBJ2-3	15	TRBV5-1	NA	TGCGCCAGCAAATTAGCGGGGGCCACCACAGATACGCAGTATTTT	CASKLAGATTDTQYF
NA	TRBJ1-5	15	TRBV2	NA	TGTGCCAGCAGTGAAATCCGAGAAAAAAATCAGCCCCAGCATTTT	CASSEIREKNQPQHF
NA	TRBJ1-1	15	TRBV7-2	NA	TGTGCCAGCAGCTTAGTGGCGGATATGAACACTGAAGCTTTCTTT	CASSLVADMNTEAFF
NA	TRBJ1-1	12	TRBV6-5	few	TGTGCCATCTTTAGGGGTGACACTGAAGCTTTCTTT	CAIFRGDTEAFF
NA	TRBJ2-5	16	TRBV18	NA	TGTGCCAGCCGGATCAGGGTAGGCGAATCCGGAGAGACCCAGTACTTC	CASRIRVGESGETQYF
TRBD2	TRBJ2-7	14	TRBV7-9	NA	TGTGCCAGCAGCCGTGCGGGAGCATCCTACGAGCAGTACTTC	CASSRAGASYEQYF
NA	TRBJ2-2	13	TRBV30	once	TGTGCCTGGAACTTTAAATCGGCCGGGGAGCTGTTTTTT	CAWNFKSAGELFF
NA	TRBJ2-7	13	TRBV6-5	NA	TGTGCCAGCGGTTCAGGGAGGTCCTACGAGCAGTACTTC	CASGSGRSYEQYF
TRBD2	TRBJ2-5	15	TRBV2	NA	TGTGCCAGCAGTGTACTAGCGGGGGCAGTCGAGACCCAGTACTTC	CASSVLAGAVETQYF
TRBD1	TRBJ2-1	14	TRBV27	NA	TGTGCCAGCAGTTTTCACAGGGGCCAGGATGAGCAGTTCTTC	CASSFHRGQDEQFF
NA	TRBJ2-7	16	TRBV4-1	NA	TGCGCCAGCAGCCAAGAGAAAACAGAGGGTTATTACGAGCAGTACTTC	CASSQEKTEGYYEQYF
NA	TRBJ2-7	15	TRBV19	NA	TGTGCCAGTAGTATCGCAGGGGATCCCGACTACGAGCAGTACTTC	CASSIAGDPDYEQYF
TRBD2	TRBJ2-3	16	TRBV7-3	NA	TGTGCCAGCAGCAAGATAGCGGGGGGGAGCACAGATACGCAGTATTTT	CASSKIAGGSTDTQYF
TRBD1	TRBJ1-4	15	TRBV5-1	once	TGCGCCAGCAGCACGGGGACAGGGGGACTCGAAAAACTGTTTTTT	CASSTGTGGLEKLFF
NA	TRBJ2-7	14	TRBV5-6	NA	TGTGCCAGCAGACCCACATTAAACTCCTACGAGCAGTACTTC	CASRPTLNSYEQYF
NA	TRBJ1-3	13	TRBV6-1	NA	TGTGCCAGTCTAGTTGCCGGTGGAAACACCATATATTTT	CASLVAGGNTIYF
TRBD1	TRBJ2-5	15	TRBV9	NA	TGTGCCAGCAGCGTAGAGGGGGACAGGGCGGAGACCCAGTACTTC	CASSVEGDRAETQYF
NA	TRBJ1-1	12	TRBV30	NA	TGTGCCTGGACACAGACGAACACTGAAGCTTTCTTT	CAWTQTNTEAFF
NA	TRBJ2-1	15	TRBV6-1	NA	TGTGCCAGCAGCCCCAGCGAGAGCTCCTACAATGAGCAGTTCTTC	CASSPSESSYNEQFF
NA	TRBJ1-2	13	TRBV29-1	NA	TGCAGCGGGGCGGGCCAGAATAACTATGGCTACACCTTC	CSGAGQNNYGYTF
NA	TRBJ1-4	14	TRBV5-1	few	TGCGCCAGCAGCTTGGGCGCAACTAATGAAAAACTGTTTTTT	CASSLGATNEKLFF
TRBD2	TRBJ2-5	15	TRBV18	NA	TGTGCCAGCTCACCGCAGCAGCGGGGGACAGAGACCCAGTACTTC	CASSPQQRGTETQYF
NA	TRBJ1-2	13	TRBV5-1	NA	TGCGCCAGCAGCCTTCAGGGGAACTATGGCTACACCTTC	CASSLQGNYGYTF
TRBD1	TRBJ2-7	18	TRBV19	once	TGTGCCAGTAGTATAGATCTATACCTGGGGACAGGCCTTTTGGGGCAGTACTTC	CASSIDLYLGTGLLGQYF
NA	TRBJ1-4	14	TRBV2	once	TGTGCCAGCAGTGAAGGTCAGGGGAGTGAAAAACTGTTTTTT	CASSEGQGSEKLFF
NA	TRBJ2-5	14	TRBV5-1	NA	TGCGCCAGCAGCCCCGGCACTAGCCTGGAGACCCAGTACTTC	CASSPGTSLETQYF
NA	TRBJ2-7	16	TRBV12-5	NA	TGTGCTAGTGGTTTGGTACAGGAGCGGGTTGGCTACGAGCAGTACTTC	CASGLVQERVGYEQYF
TRBD2	TRBJ2-5	16	TRBV5-1	few	TGCGCCAGCAGCTCGACTAGCGGTGGCTATCGGGAGACCCAGTACTTC	CASSSTSGGYRETQYF
NA	TRBJ2-1	13	TRBV11-3	few	TGTGCCAGCAGCTCCTACTCAAACAATGAGCAGTTCTTC	CASSSYSNNEQFF
NA	TRBJ2-5	14	TRBV5-1	NA	TGCGCCAGCAGCTTCTACGGGACTCAAGAGACCCAGTACTTC	CASSFYGTQETQYF
TRBD1	TRBJ1-1	15	TRBV29-1	NA	TGCAGCGTTGAAGAGTCGGGACAGACGAACACTGAAGCTTTCTTT	CSVEESGQTNTEAFF
NA	TRBJ1-1	12	TRBV6-6	few	TGTGCCAGCAGTCTAGTGAACACTGAAGCTTTCTTT	CASSLVNTEAFF
TRBD1	TRBJ2-1	13	TRBV5-6	few	TGTGCCAGCAGCCGCAGGGGGTATGATGAGCAGTTCTTC	CASSRRGYDEQFF